Presented here are 29 T cell receptor beta chains from one specimen sequenced in a study of CD8 T cells in Susac syndrome. An input of about 0.45 to 1 ug of RNA was subjected to reverse transcription using random hexamers. TCRdb recomputed calls from the immunoSEQ multiplex PCR reads with MiXCR, one row per CDR3 protein. Here the sample spans 80,000 to 95,000 distinct CDR3 sequences, approximately 93% being singletons. Material for sequencing was CD8+ T cells from PBMCs. All receptors derive from a human donor with Susac syndrome.

This clonotype has more than one count but fewer than ten. The chain carries TRBV7-3 and TRBJ1-2, with TRBD1 matching 11 bases. V gave up 4 bases and J gave up 3 bases; unmatched junction bases: 1. Per germline, CDR1 SGHTA and CDR2 FQGTGA. This CDR3 contains 14 residues. CDR3: CASSSGQGDYGYTF. As DNA, the CDR3 is TGTGCCAGCAGCTCGGGACAGGGGGACTATGGCTACACCTTC.

The rearrangement joins TRBV4-3 to TRBJ2-1; TRBD1 matches 10 bases. CDR1 and CDR2 from the germline V gene are LGHNA and YSLEER. The CDR3 length is 16 residues. V gave up 1 base and J gave up 7 bases; unmatched junction bases: 7. CDR3 residues: CASSQGRDRGWNEQFF. The CDR3, as DNA: TGCGCCAGCAGCCAAGGCCGGGACAGGGGATGGAATGAGCAGTTCTTC.

The genes are TRBV20-1 and TRBJ2-1; 7 bases fit TRBD2. With V trimmed by 2 bases and J by 3 bases, 7 bases remained unmatched. This CDR3 contains 15 residues. The germline V gene has CDR1 DFQATT and CDR2 SNEGSKA (reference sequence). The CDR3 DNA reads TGCAGTGCTAGATCCCTAGCGGCCCTCTACAATGAGCAGTTCTTC. This sequence encodes CSARSLAALYNEQFF.

In this sample, this clonotype turned up once. V and J are TRBV4-2 and TRBJ2-1, with D perhaps matching TRBD2 (6 bases). This CDR3 has 17 amino acids. The germline gives CDR1 LGHNA, CDR2 YNFKEQ. Between the trimmed V and J ends, which lost 1 base and 2 bases, there was a span of 15 bases. CDR3 nucleotides: TGTGCCAGCAGCCAAGTATTGCGGGGTCCCACCTACAATGAGCAGTTCTTC. Translated, it gives CASSQVLRGPTYNEQFF.

This chain uses TRBV12-3 or TRBV12-4 with TRBJ2-1; 7 bases align to TRBD1. The CDR3 contains 15 residues. Germline trimming cut 5 bases from V and 7 bases from J; bases unmatched to any gene: 11. CDR3: CASSPGETGTNEQFF. Here the CDR3 DNA reads TGTGCCAGCAGTCCTGGGGAGACAGGGACGAATGAGCAGTTCTTC.

The CDR3 loop reads CASSQSEGWTGELFF. The CDR3 coding sequence is TGTGCCAGCAGCCAGTCGGAGGGTTGGACCGGGGAGCTGTTTTTT. This sequence joins TRBV3-1 and TRBJ2-2, with D maybe TRBD2 (6 bases). Trimming cost V 3 bases and J 5 bases, with 13 bases left between them. The CDR3 covers 15 residues. Per germline, CDR1 LGHDT and CDR2 YNNKEL (reference sequence).

V gene TRBV27 combines with J gene TRBJ2-2, with TRBD2 matching 8 bases. The CDR3 is 15 residues long. The germline V gene has CDR1 MNHEY and CDR2 SMNVEV (reference sequence). J was trimmed by 2 bases and V by 8 bases; bases with no gene match: 7. In nucleotides, the CDR3 is TGTGCCAGCCGGGAGGGGGTTGGAAACACCGGGGAGCTGTTTTTT. Translating it yields CASREGVGNTGELFF.

The chain combines TRBV28 with TRBJ2-6; D possibly corresponds to TRBD1 (6 bases). Trimming pared 2 bases from V and 0 bases from J, leaving 17 bases between. This CDR3 is built from 19 residues. Germline CDR1 and CDR2: MDHEN and SYDVKM. This CDR3 is CASSLLLGTGLSGANVLTF. CDR3 bases: TGTGCCAGCAGTTTACTTCTGGGTACAGGGCTCTCTGGGGCCAACGTCCTGACTTTC.

The CDR3 region is CASSLEPQSSYEQYF. The CDR3 DNA sequence: TGTGCCAGCAGCTTGGAGCCACAGAGCTCCTACGAGCAGTACTTC. The chain uses TRBV5-6 and TRBJ2-7; D remains unclear. Germline CDR1 is SGHDT and CDR2 is YYEEEE. The V gene lost 0 bases and the J gene lost 0 bases, with 10 bases spanning the gap. This CDR3 comprises 15 residues.

The genes are TRBV6-5 and TRBJ2-1, with 10 bases that match TRBD2. This CDR3 spans 17 amino acids. V lost 2 bases to trimming and J lost 5 bases; unmatched junction nucleotides: 9. Germline-derived CDR1 and CDR2 are MNHEY and SVGAGI. The CDR3 here is CASSYPGLAEGNNEQFF. Here the CDR3 DNA reads TGTGCCAGCAGTTACCCCGGACTAGCGGAAGGAAACAATGAGCAGTTCTTC.

The CDR3: CASSSDFTGELFF. As DNA, the CDR3 is TGTGCCAGCAGCTCTGACTTTACCGGGGAGCTGTTTTTT. The chain combines TRBV7-8 with TRBJ2-2; D gene unclear. The CDR3 sequence is 13 residues long. Trimming took 4 bases from V and 5 from J, leaving 8 bases between them. Per germline, CDR1 SGHVS and CDR2 FQNEAQ.

The V and J genes are TRBV14 and TRBJ2-1; 10 bases map to TRBD2. CDR3 length: 14 amino acids. Per the germline V gene, CDR1 is SGHDN and CDR2 is FVKESK. V gave up 1 base and J gave up 12 bases; unmatched junction bases: 6. The CDR3 spells CASSQGAGLAAQFF. CDR3 DNA: TGTGCCAGCAGCCAAGGTGCAGGACTAGCGGCGCAGTTCTTC.

V usage is TRBV28 and J usage is TRBJ1-5; TRBD1 aligns across 9 bases. Germline lookup yields CDR1 MDHEN and CDR2 SYDVKM. Trimming took 5 bases from V and 0 from J; bases not matched to a gene: 14. This CDR3 spans 19 amino acids. The CDR3 nucleotides are TGTGCCAGCAGTCCCTTCGCGACAGGGGGGGAAGATAGCAATCAGCCCCAGCATTTT. Translating it yields CASSPFATGGEDSNQPQHF.

The rearrangement joins TRBV20-1 to TRBJ2-7; no definite D call. Trimming cost V 0 bases and J 3 bases, with 15 bases left between them. Germline assignment: CDR1 DFQATT and CDR2 SNEGSKA (reference sequence). The CDR3 spans 15 residues. The CDR3: CSARDLKGNLYEQYF. DNA of the CDR3: TGCAGTGCTAGAGATCTGAAAGGGAATCTCTACGAGCAGTACTTC.

V usage is TRBV7-8 and J usage is TRBJ2-1; a possible D gene is TRBD2 (7 bases). Germline V gene sequence: CDR1 SGHVS, CDR2 FQNEAQ. Trimming cost V 7 bases and J 8 bases, with 21 bases left between them. CDR3 length: 15 amino acids. Written as DNA, the CDR3 is TGTGCCAGCAAACCGGGGCGGGGGCGAGTGGATGAGCAGTTCTTC. Translated, it gives CASKPGRGRVDEQFF.

The V call is TRBV15, the J call TRBJ2-7, with a weak D call TRBD1 (6 bases). The CDR3 runs to 15 residues. The germline V and J ends were trimmed by 3 bases and 5 bases, with 17 bases remaining between them. Germline CDR1 LNHNV, CDR2 YYDKDF (reference sequence). CDR3 nucleotide sequence: TGTGCCACCAGCAGGGTTCTCGAGGGGGACCACGAGCAGTACTTC. Protein sequence: CATSRVLEGDHEQYF. The full variable domain, rest sourced from reference TRBV15 and TRBJ2-7, is DAMVIQNPRYQVTQFGKPVTLSCSQTLNHNVMYWYQQKSSQAPKLLFHYYDKDFNNEADTPDNFQSRRPNTSFCFLDIRSPGLGDTAMYLCATSRVLEGDHEQYFGPGTRLTVT.

This rearrangement joins TRBV29-1 to TRBJ1-1; a possible D gene is TRBD1 (6 bases). Trimming left V 5 bases short and J 2 bases short, with 15 bases between. The CDR3 loop spans 14 amino acids. Germline values: CDR1 SQVTM, CDR2 ANQGSEA. CDR3 bases: TGCAGCGTTACAGGGCATACCGATAACACTGAAGCTTTCTTT. Residues: CSVTGHTDNTEAFF.

The J gene is TRBJ2-1, the V gene TRBV2, with 9 bases fitting TRBD1. CDR1 is SNHLY and CDR2 is FYNNEI in the germline V gene. The length of the CDR3 is 16 residues. The V segment lost 6 bases and the J segment 0 bases; nucleotides outside the gene matches: 6. The CDR3: CASRPGQGSSYNEQFF. The CDR3 DNA reads as TGTGCCAGCAGGCCGGGACAGGGTAGCTCCTACAATGAGCAGTTCTTC.

This sequence joins TRBV5-1 and TRBJ2-7; 8 bases map to TRBD1. V shed 4 bases and J 5 bases; nucleotides not matched to a gene: 8. The germline CDR1 and CDR2 sequences are SGHRS and YFSETQ. This CDR3 spans 14 amino acids. The CDR3 DNA reads TGCGCCAGCAGCGGCCGGACAGGGCTCAACGAGCAGTACTTC. Amino acid sequence: CASSGRTGLNEQYF.

Concerning this clonotype itself: At one end the junction does not follow the germline gene, possibly because of a read error. V is TRBV30 and J is TRBJ1-4; no reliable D call. This CDR3 has 12 amino acids. Germline values: CDR1 GTSNPN, CDR2 SVGIG (reference sequence). The CDR3 reads CAWTSVNEKLFF. CDR3 bases: TGTGCTTGGACGTCAGTTAATGAAAAACTGTTTTTT. The whole variable domain, filled in from reference TRBV30 and TRBJ1-4, reads SQTIHQWPATLVQPVGSPLSLECTVEGTSNPNLYWYRQAAGRGLQLLFYSVGIGQISSEVPQNLSASRPQDRQFILSSKKLLLSDSGFYLCAWTSVNEKLFFGSGTQLSVL.

The V and J genes are TRBV20-1 and TRBJ1-2; D ambiguous. Germline V gives CDR1 DFQATT, CDR2 SNEGSKA (reference sequence). The CDR3 is 11 amino acids. V lost 0 bases to trimming and J lost 4 bases, with 3 bases between them. CDR3 in DNA: TGCAGTGCTAGAGATCTCTATGGCTACACCTTC. This translates into CSARDLYGYTF.

The J gene is TRBJ1-5, the V gene TRBV6-5; D unclear. Germline loops: CDR1 MNHEY, CDR2 SVGAGI. V lost 7 bases and J lost 0, with 13 bases in between. The CDR3 is 15 amino acids. CDR3 protein: CASKGGLYSNQPQHF. For the CDR3, the DNA is TGTGCCAGCAAGGGTGGCCTATATAGCAATCAGCCCCAGCATTTT.

DNA of the CDR3: TGTGCCAGCAGTCCTGGGACATCCGTCCGGGAGACCCAGTACTTC. This translates into CASSPGTSVRETQYF. The chain uses TRBV28 and TRBJ2-5; tentative D call: TRBD1 (6 bases). Germline CDR1 is MDHEN and CDR2 is SYDVKM. V was trimmed by 5 bases and J by 5 bases, leaving 18 bases between them. The CDR3 runs 15 residues.

J is TRBJ1-2 and V is TRBV15; 8 nucleotides match TRBD1. Germline assignment: CDR1 LNHNV and CDR2 YYDKDF (reference sequence). There are 14 residues in the CDR3. J lost 6 bases, V lost 5 bases, and 8 bases had no gene match. Here the CDR3 reads CATSWTQGADGYTF. The DNA of the CDR3 is TGTGCCACCAGCTGGACCCAGGGGGCGGATGGCTACACCTTC.

The chain links TRBV6-4 to TRBJ2-2, with D perhaps assigned TRBD1 or TRBD2 (5 bases each). CDR3 length equals 13 residues. Germline V gene sequence: CDR1 MRHNA, CDR2 SNTAGT. Deletions cut 8 bases from V and 1 base from J, with 8 bases between. CDR3 region: CASSGGNTGELFF. The CDR3 DNA follows: TGTGCCAGCTCTGGGGGGAACACCGGGGAGCTGTTTTTT.

The J gene is TRBJ2-2, the V gene TRBV29-1; 7 positions match TRBD1. The V segment lost 7 bases and the J segment 2 bases; nucleotides outside the gene matches: 4. This CDR3 has 13 amino acids. Per the germline V gene, CDR1 is SQVTM and CDR2 is ANQGSEA. CDR3: CSATGDNTGELFF. In DNA, the CDR3 is TGCAGCGCAACAGGGGATAACACCGGGGAGCTGTTTTTT.

The chain employs TRBV18 and TRBJ2-3; TRBD1 agrees at 10 bases. The CDR3 has 16 residues. The V segment lost 2 bases and the J segment 2 bases; nucleotides outside the gene matches: 4. From germline, CDR1 is KGHSH and CDR2 LQKENI. The chain's CDR3 is CASSPVGQGYTDTQYF. DNA for the CDR3: TGTGCCAGCTCACCAGTGGGACAGGGGTACACAGATACGCAGTATTTT.

CDR3: CASSYRGSYEQYF. CDR3 DNA: TGTGCCAGCAGCTACAGGGGCTCCTACGAGCAGTACTTC. The gene calls are TRBV3-1 and TRBJ2-7; 7 nucleotides line up with TRBD1. Trimming removed 5 bases from V and 0 bases from J; junction bases left unmatched: 1. This CDR3 region has 13 residues. Germline lookup yields CDR1 LGHDT and CDR2 YNNKEL (reference sequence).

The V and J genes are TRBV6-5 and TRBJ1-5; D perhaps matches TRBD1 (5 bases). CDR1 is MNHEY and CDR2 is SVGAGI in the germline V gene. V shed 5 bases and J shed 6 bases, with 14 bases lying between them. The CDR3 contains 14 residues. The CDR3 reads CASSRDQGVQPQHF. CDR3 DNA sequence: TGTGCCAGCAGTCGTGACCAGGGAGTTCAGCCCCAGCATTTT.